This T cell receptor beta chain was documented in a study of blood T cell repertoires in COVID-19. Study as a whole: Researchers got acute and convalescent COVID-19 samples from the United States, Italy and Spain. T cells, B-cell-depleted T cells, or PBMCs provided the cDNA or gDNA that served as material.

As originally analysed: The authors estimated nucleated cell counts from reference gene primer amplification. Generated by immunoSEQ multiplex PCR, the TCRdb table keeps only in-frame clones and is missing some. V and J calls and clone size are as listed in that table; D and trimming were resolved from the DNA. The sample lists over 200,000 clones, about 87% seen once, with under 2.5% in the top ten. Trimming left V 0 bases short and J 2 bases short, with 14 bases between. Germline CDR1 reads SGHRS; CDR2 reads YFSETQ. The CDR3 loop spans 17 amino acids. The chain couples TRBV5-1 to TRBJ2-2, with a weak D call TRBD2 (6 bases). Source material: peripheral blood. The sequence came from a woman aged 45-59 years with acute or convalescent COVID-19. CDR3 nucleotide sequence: TGCGCCAGCAGCTTGGCCGGCGGGAACGCTAACACCGGGGAGCTGTTTTTT. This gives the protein CASSLAGGNANTGELFF.